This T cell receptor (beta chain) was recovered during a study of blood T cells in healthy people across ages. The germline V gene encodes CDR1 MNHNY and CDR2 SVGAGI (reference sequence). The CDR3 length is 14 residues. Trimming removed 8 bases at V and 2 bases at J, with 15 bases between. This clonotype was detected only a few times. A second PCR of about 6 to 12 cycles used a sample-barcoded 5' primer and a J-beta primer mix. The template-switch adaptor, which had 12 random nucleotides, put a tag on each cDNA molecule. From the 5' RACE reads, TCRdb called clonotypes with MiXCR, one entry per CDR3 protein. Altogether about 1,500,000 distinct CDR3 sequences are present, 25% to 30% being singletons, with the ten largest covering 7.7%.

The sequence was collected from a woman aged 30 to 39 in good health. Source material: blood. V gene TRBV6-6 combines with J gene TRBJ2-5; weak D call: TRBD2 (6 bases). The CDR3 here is CASARSSAQETQYF. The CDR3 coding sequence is TGTGCCAGCGCCCGGTCTAGCGCTCAAGAGACCCAGTACTTC.